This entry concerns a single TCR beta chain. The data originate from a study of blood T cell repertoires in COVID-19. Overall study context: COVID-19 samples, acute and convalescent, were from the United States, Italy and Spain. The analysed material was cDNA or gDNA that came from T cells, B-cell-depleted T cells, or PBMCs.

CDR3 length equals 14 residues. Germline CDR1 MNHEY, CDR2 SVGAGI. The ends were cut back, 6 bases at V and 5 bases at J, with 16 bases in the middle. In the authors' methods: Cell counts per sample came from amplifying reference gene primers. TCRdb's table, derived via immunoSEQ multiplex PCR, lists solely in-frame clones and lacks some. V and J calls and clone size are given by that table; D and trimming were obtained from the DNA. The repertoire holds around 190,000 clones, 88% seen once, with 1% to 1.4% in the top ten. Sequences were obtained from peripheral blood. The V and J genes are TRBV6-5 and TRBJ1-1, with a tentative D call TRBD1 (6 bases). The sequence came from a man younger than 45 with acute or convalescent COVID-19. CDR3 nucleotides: TGTGCCAGCAGCCCCGGGACATCTGGAACTGAAGCTTTCTTT. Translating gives CASSPGTSGTEAFF.